A single T cell receptor (beta chain) is shown here with its context. Its binding antigen is unknown. Base qualities are not provided; no much larger clone lies one nucleotide away. These data belong to a study of Graves' ophthalmopathy and Graves' hyperthyroidism (dated 2018 in TCRdb). At the level of the whole study: Hyperthyroidism was considered stable if no progression to ophthalmopathy occurred within 18 months of follow-up. The study used signatures of the TCR beta repertoire to tell Graves' ophthalmopathy apart from Graves' hyperthyroidism and to predict which patients would progress to ophthalmopathy. In total, around 130 blood samples were TCR-sequenced: approximately 40 ophthalmopathy, some 75 hyperthyroidism and about 17 hyperthyroidism-to-ophthalmopathy patients. A discovery set of 100 patients (about 45 ophthalmopathy, just over 55 stable hyperthyroidism) was enrolled to explore V-J signatures distinguishing ophthalmopathy from hyperthyroidism. An independent validation cohort comprised roughly 20 hyperthyroidism patients and over 15 patients who later progressed from hyperthyroidism to ophthalmopathy. In roughly six hyperthyroidism patients, T-cell repertoires of thyroid tissue and blood were compared. Following sampling, methimazole starting at 30 mg daily was administered to hyperthyroidism patients, and high-dose intravenous methylprednisolone was administered to ophthalmopathy patients. What the work shows at the level of the full study, not this receptor alone: In validation, the model predicted ophthalmopathy progression with 55% to 71% sensitivity and about 77% specificity; around twelve predicted patients were CT-confirmed with GO in a median of approximately 6.5 months. In cross-validation, the 13-signature model distinguished ophthalmopathy from stable hyperthyroidism with just over 85% sensitivity and around 84% specificity, while in the test set the corresponding values were around 79% and 71%. Most expanded thyroid clonotypes with frequency above 0.001 were also detected in blood, suggesting blood repertoires may reflect the thyroid immune response. No statistical method was used to predetermine the sample size, and group allocation was not hidden from the investigators.

TCR beta CDR3 regions were amplified from RNA transcripts for repertoire sequencing. The first round of RT-PCR was done with HTBI primers and the Qiagen OneStep RT-PCR kit, and was followed by a second round of multiplex PCR, then size selection and purification. Libraries were sequenced paired-end with 100 bp reads on an Illumina HiSeq2000. The study's own analysis went as follows. Reads were processed with SOAPnuke, discarding reads with adapters, uncalled bases, mean Phred below 15, or no exact constant-primer or identifier match. COPE v1.2.5 was used to merge the high-quality paired reads. Clonotypes were defined as unique nucleotide sequences and were aligned to IMGT TRB V, D and J references using MiTCR v1.1. The analysis was limited to V-J combinations with a frequency above 0.0001, which together covered more than 98% of repertoires. For each V-J combination, a TCR clonal expansion and chaos score was defined as the ratio of F50 clonal expansion to chaos observed in the TCRdist matrix. Features were reduced by Welch's t-statistics and random forest to roughly 14 V-J combinations, which fed a naive Bayes classifier. The Morisita-Horn index was used to measure how similar the thyroid and blood repertoires were. Clones were called with MiXCR by TCRdb after fastp trimmed the public reads at Q25, and only in-frame beta chains were retained. Rows are unified per CDR3 protein, each entry keeping the most common DNA and genes. These V and J calls are TCRdb output, not the study's own analysis. This sample holds roughly 1.1 million distinct CDR3 sequences; 35% to 40% were observed only once. The ten largest clones represent around 10% of the sample.

The hyperthyroidism patients were 18 to 65 years old and newly diagnosed, with a disease duration of less than 2 months. Patients with other autoimmune diseases, uncontrolled infections, pregnancy or lactation were excluded from the study. Clinical symptoms, serum thyroxine, TRAb, thyroid ultrasound and orbital computed tomography were used for diagnosis. Total RNA was extracted using Trizol reagent, and RNA quality was checked on an Agilent 2100 Bioanalyzer. The germline V gene specifies SGHTA as CDR1 and FQGTGA as CDR2. The CDR3 starts with the cysteine, ends with the phenylalanine, and has 13 residues. Only the CDR3 region is kept as DNA, spanning 39 bases read in frame from base 1. Cut back by 3 bases and 3 bases, the V and J ends lie 9 bases apart.

The receptor was isolated from an adult man with Graves' hyperthyroidism. Here the chain combines TRBV7-3 and TRBJ2-7; a confident D gene designation cannot be given. The sequenced sample consisted of peripheral blood or thyroid tissue (not recorded which). The CDR3 reads CASSLNGGYEQYF. The DNA sequence reads TGTGCCAGCAGCTTGAACGGCGGCTACGAGCAGTACTTC. Extended through the reference TRBV7-3 and TRBJ2-7 proteins, this CDR3 yields the full variable domain: GAGVSQTPSNKVTEKGKYVELRCDPISGHTALYWYRQSLGQGPEFLIYFQGTGAADDSGLPNDRFFAVRPEGSVSTLKIQRTERGDSAVYLCASSLNGGYEQYFGPGTRLTVT.